This T cell receptor beta chain was recorded in a study of CDR3 diversity in severe acne. The CDR3 is 15 residues long. The germline V gene has CDR1 MDHEN and CDR2 SYDVKM. V was cut by 6 bases and J by 5 bases, with 20 bases left in between. TCRdb ran MiXCR on the PCR reads and lists one entry per CDR3 protein. This repertoire shows roughly 100,000 distinct CDR3 sequences, about half found once; its top ten account for around 12%. This clonotype was found a few times. This clonotype was obtained from a male donor with acne. Sequenced: blood. The rearrangement uses TRBV28 and TRBJ2-7, with D tentatively TRBD2 (6 bases). The CDR3 region has the DNA TGTGCCAGCAGCCCCCTCGAAGGAGGGAACAACGAGCAGTACTTC. Translation gives CASSPLEGGNNEQYF.